This T cell receptor (beta chain) originates from a study of T cell responses to AZD1222 COVID-19 vaccine. General study points: White British people made up most donors, females outnumbered males, and clonal diversity was possibly underestimated. Vaccine-associated CD4 TCRs ranged over spike, dominating at 160-218 and 743-854.

Data came from immunoSEQ multiplex PCR; TCRdb stores just in-frame clones and leaves some out. This table has roughly 180,000 clones, 70% to 90% appearing once. Comments on this clone: Its antigen is as yet unknown.

This CDR3 has 15 residues. The V and J ends lost 1 base and 8 bases respectively, with 14 bases between them. The germline gives CDR1 MDHEN, CDR2 SYDVKM. The sequence came from an adult in good health. The chain combines TRBV28 with TRBJ1-4, with D perhaps matching TRBD1 (5 bases). The sample was peripheral blood, taken on day 0 of AZD1222 vaccination. The CDR3 region has the DNA TGTGCCAGCAGTTTATTGGGCGGGGGAGGCGAAAAACTGTTTTTT. As protein: CASSLLGGGGEKLFF.